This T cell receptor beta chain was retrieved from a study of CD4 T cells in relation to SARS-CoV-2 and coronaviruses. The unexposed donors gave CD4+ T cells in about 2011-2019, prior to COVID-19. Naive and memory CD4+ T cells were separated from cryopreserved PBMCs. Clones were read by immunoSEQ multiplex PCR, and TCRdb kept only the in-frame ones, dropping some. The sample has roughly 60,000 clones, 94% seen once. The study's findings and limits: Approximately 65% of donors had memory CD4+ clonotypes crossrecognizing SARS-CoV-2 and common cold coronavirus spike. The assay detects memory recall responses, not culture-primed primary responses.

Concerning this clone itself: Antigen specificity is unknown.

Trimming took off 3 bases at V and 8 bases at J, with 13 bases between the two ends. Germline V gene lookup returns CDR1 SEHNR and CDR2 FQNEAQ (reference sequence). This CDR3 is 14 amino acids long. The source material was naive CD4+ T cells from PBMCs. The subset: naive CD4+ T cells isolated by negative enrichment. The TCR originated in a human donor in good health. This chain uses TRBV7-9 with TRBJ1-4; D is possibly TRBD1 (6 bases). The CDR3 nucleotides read TGTGCCAGCAGCTTGAGGGGGGGGTCCGAAAAACTGTTTTTT. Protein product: CASSLRGGSEKLFF. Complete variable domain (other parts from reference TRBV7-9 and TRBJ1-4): DTGVSQNPRHKITKRGQNVTFRCDPISEHNRLYWYRQTLGQGPEFLTYFQNEAQLEKSRLLSDRFSAERPKGSFSTLEIQRTEQGDSAMYLCASSLRGGSEKLFFGSGTQLSVL.